This is a list of T cell receptor beta chains from one sample in a study of neurological immune-mediated disorders. A single record per CDR3 protein comes from TCRdb applying MiXCR to the 5' RACE reads. This sample has 25,000 to 35,000 distinct CDR3 sequences, with about a sixth found just once. The sequencing sample was made of CD4+ T cells from blood. These receptors were obtained from a female donor with HTLV-1-associated myelopathy (HAM/TSP). Each CDR3 is given with its conserved first and last residue. Each record gives: D gene, V gene, clone size, J gene, CDR3 protein, CDR3 DNA. The D gene is left open where the match is weak. For some rows the clone size is stated as once, few or many, or as a class when expanded; others skip it.

-	TRBV7-2	many	TRBJ2-3	CASSLTQADTQYF	TGTGCCAGCAGCTTAACACAAGCGGATACGCAGTATTTT
-	TRBV2	medium-sized	TRBJ2-2	CASSGQGGNTGELFF	TGTGCCAGCAGTGGACAGGGAGGGAACACCGGGGAGCTGTTTTTT
-	TRBV13	many	TRBJ2-7	CASSYRDFLNYEQYF	TGTGCCAGCAGCTACCGGGACTTCCTCAACTACGAGCAGTACTTC
TRBD1	TRBV20-1	-	TRBJ1-1	CSARERQGLGTEAFF	TGCAGTGCTAGAGAAAGACAGGGCTTGGGCACTGAAGCTTTCTTT
TRBD2	TRBV12-3/TRBV12-4	many	TRBJ2-7	CASSLGAGTRGYEQYF	TGTGCCAGCAGTTTAGGGGCCGGGACTAGAGGCTACGAGCAGTACTTC
-	TRBV5-1	once	TRBJ2-5	CDSSLAGAETQYF	TGCGACAGCAGCTTGGCGGGGGCAGAGACCCAGTACTTC
-	TRBV7-9	many	TRBJ2-1	CASSLSYNEQFF	TGTGCCAGCAGCCTATCCTACAATGAGCAGTTCTTC
-	TRBV6-5	many	TRBJ2-3	CASSYSSGTDTQYF	TGTGCCAGCAGTTACTCTAGCGGCACAGATACGCAGTATTTT
-	TRBV20-1	many	TRBJ2-1	CSARFATTEQFF	TGCAGTGCTAGGTTTGCGACAACTGAGCAGTTCTTC
-	TRBV5-1	-	TRBJ2-3	CASSLQITDKQYF	TGCGCAAGCAGCTTGCAGATAACAGATAAGCAGTATTTT
TRBD1	TRBV7-9	many	TRBJ2-5	CASSPGTGIWETQYF	TGTGCCAGCAGCCCCGGGACAGGGATATGGGAGACCCAGTACTTC
-	TRBV12-3/TRBV12-4	many	TRBJ1-2	CASSLNLARGYTF	TGTGCCAGCAGTTTAAATTTAGCTCGCGGCTACACCTTC
-	TRBV5-1	many	TRBJ2-5	CASSLGTAGETQYF	TGCGCCAGCAGCTTGGGGACTGCGGGGGAGACCCAGTACTTC
-	TRBV12-3/TRBV12-4	many	TRBJ2-7	CASSLFYEIRNYEQYF	TGTGCCAGCAGTTTGTTCTATGAGATTCGAAACTACGAGCAGTACTTC
TRBD2	TRBV12-3/TRBV12-4	many	TRBJ2-1	CASSSPAGPGGDEQFF	TGTGCCAGCAGTTCGCCTGCCGGCCCGGGGGGGGATGAGCAGTTCTTC
TRBD2	TRBV20-1	many	TRBJ2-1	CSARVPSGSLGEQFF	TGCAGTGCTAGAGTCCCTAGCGGGAGTCTAGGGGAGCAGTTCTTC
TRBD1	TRBV7-6	medium-sized	TRBJ2-3	CASSRLQGATDTQYF	TGTGCCAGCAGCCGTTTACAGGGGGCCACAGATACGCAGTATTTT
-	TRBV20-1	-	TRBJ1-1	CSASLAGRGTEAFF	TGCAGTGCTAGCTTGGCAGGGCGCGGGACTGAAGCTTTCTTT
TRBD2	TRBV12-3/TRBV12-4	many	TRBJ2-3	CASSSGLAGGRTDTQYF	TGTGCCAGCAGTTCGGGACTAGCGGGGGGGCGGACAGATACGCAGTATTTT
-	TRBV2	many	TRBJ2-1	CASTQGRRSNEQFF	TGTGCCAGCACCCAGGGGAGGCGTAGTAATGAGCAGTTCTTC
-	TRBV7-8	many	TRBJ2-7	CASSLVMDYSYEQYF	TGTGCCAGCAGCTTAGTTATGGACTATTCCTACGAGCAGTACTTC
-	TRBV4-3	many	TRBJ2-3	CASSQALGEDTQYF	TGCGCCAGCAGCCAAGCACTAGGCGAAGATACGCAGTATTTT
-	TRBV29-1	many	TRBJ2-7	CSVGPQGIGYEQYF	TGCAGCGTTGGCCCCCAAGGGATCGGGTACGAGCAGTACTTC
-	TRBV29-1	many	TRBJ1-4	CSVRGAYEKLFF	TGCAGCGTTCGAGGGGCGTACGAAAAACTGTTTTTT
-	TRBV7-9	many	TRBJ1-4	CASSLTGTANEKLFF	TGTGCCAGCAGCCTGACCGGGACGGCGAATGAAAAACTGTTTTTT
-	TRBV14	many	TRBJ1-1	CASNPQLLNTEAFF	TGTGCCAGCAACCCACAACTACTGAACACTGAAGCTTTCTTT
TRBD1	TRBV20-1	-	TRBJ1-5	CSAGQGIGQPQHF	TGCAGTGCTGGACAGGGGATCGGGCAGCCCCAGCATTTT
-	TRBV20-1	many	TRBJ1-6	CSARDPGSNSPLHF	TGCAGTGCTAGAGACCCGGGGTCTAATTCACCCCTCCACTTT
-	TRBV11-2	-	TRBJ2-1	CASSFYICSARVLVGYNEQFF	-
-	TRBV5-1	medium-sized	TRBJ1-3	CASSLDGFSGNTIYF	TGCGCCAGCAGCTTGGACGGATTCTCTGGAAACACCATATATTTT
-	TRBV29-1	many	TRBJ2-1	CSVDSSASYNEQFF	TGCAGCGTTGATAGTTCGGCTTCCTACAATGAGCAGTTCTTC
TRBD2	TRBV6-1	-	TRBJ2-7	CASRGLAESSYEQYF	TGTGCCAGCAGGGGACTAGCGGAAAGCTCCTACGAGCAGTACTTC
TRBD2	TRBV20-1	many	TRBJ2-5	CSAARTSGGATARTQYF	TGCAGTGCTGCCCGGACTAGCGGGGGAGCCACCGCACGGACCCAGTACTTC
-	TRBV28	many	TRBJ2-1	CASGGTPYNEQFF	TGTGCCAGCGGGGGGACCCCCTACAATGAGCAGTTCTTC
TRBD2	TRBV20-1	many	TRBJ2-1	CSARKGLAVYNEQFF	TGCAGTGCTAGAAAAGGACTAGCGGTCTACAATGAGCAGTTCTTC
-	TRBV29-1	many	TRBJ2-2	CSVEGGTGELFF	TGCAGCGTTGAGGGGGGCACCGGGGAGCTGTTTTTT
-	TRBV20-1	many	TRBJ1-1	CSTGPVNTEAFF	TGCAGTACGGGACCGGTGAACACTGAAGCTTTCTTT
-	TRBV11-2	many	TRBJ2-3	CASSLGSRPNTDTQYF	TGTGCCAGCAGCTTAGGATCTAGGCCCAACACAGATACGCAGTATTTT
-	TRBV14	many	TRBJ2-7	CASSQDWAGQYF	TGTGCCAGCAGCCAAGACTGGGCCGGGCAGTACTTC
TRBD2	TRBV5-1	many	TRBJ2-3	CASSLVSGRGTDTQYF	TGCGCCAGCAGCTTGGTTAGCGGGAGGGGCACAGATACGCAGTATTTT
TRBD1	TRBV5-6	many	TRBJ2-3	CASSLALGQGSDTQYF	TGTGCCAGCAGCTTGGCCCTGGGACAGGGCTCAGATACGCAGTATTTT
TRBD1	TRBV20-1	medium-sized	TRBJ1-5	CSVKVRGKQPQHF	TGCAGTGTTAAGGTCAGGGGGAAGCAGCCCCAGCATTTT
-	TRBV9	many	TRBJ2-2	CASSVAPGELFF	TGTGCCAGCAGCGTAGCGCCCGGGGAGCTGTTTTTT
-	TRBV7-2	many	TRBJ1-4	CASRLRGGVQKLFF	TGTGCCAGCAGGTTACGAGGGGGAGTGCAAAAACTGTTTTTT
-	TRBV9	-	TRBJ1-1	CASSIYLCSVAGVTEAFF	-
TRBD1	TRBV6-5	many	TRBJ2-3	CASSRGQPHTDTQYF	TGTGCCAGCAGTAGGGGACAGCCGCACACGGATACGCAGTATTTT
TRBD1	TRBV27	many	TRBJ1-1	CASSFHDRDGEAFF	TGTGCCAGCAGTTTCCATGACAGGGATGGTGAAGCTTTCTTT
-	TRBV11-3	many	TRBJ2-7	CASSLGGAEQYF	TGTGCCAGCAGCTTAGGGGGGGCCGAGCAGTACTTC
-	TRBV5-1	-	TRBJ1-3	CASDGSPSGNTIYF	TGCGCCAGCGACGGATCACCCTCTGGAAACACCATATATTTT
-	TRBV7-9	-	TRBJ2-3	CASSFYICSAREPGPTDTQYF	-
-	TRBV20-1	many	TRBJ2-1	CSAKRGALTPEQFF	TGCAGTGCCAAGAGGGGGGCTCTAACCCCTGAGCAGTTCTTC
-	TRBV15	many	TRBJ2-3	CATSRGLDTDTQYF	TGTGCCACCAGCAGAGGCCTCGACACAGATACGCAGTATTTT
-	TRBV29-1	many	TRBJ1-1	CSSWGGLNTEAFF	TGCAGCTCCTGGGGGGGACTGAACACTGAAGCTTTCTTT
TRBD1	TRBV20-1	many	TRBJ2-3	CSERQDRGLSTDTQYF	TGCAGTGAAAGACAGGACAGGGGTCTTTCCACAGATACGCAGTATTTT
-	TRBV29-1	many	TRBJ2-1	CSVEDQRSAYNEQFF	TGCAGCGTTGAAGATCAGCGGAGTGCCTACAATGAGCAGTTCTTC
-	TRBV3-1	many	TRBJ2-6	CASSPKATPGANVLTF	TGTGCCAGCAGCCCCAAGGCAACCCCTGGGGCCAACGTCCTGACTTTC
-	TRBV5-1	many	TRBJ2-5	CASSLFDTLQETQYF	TGCGCCAGCAGCTTATTTGACACACTTCAAGAGACCCAGTACTTC